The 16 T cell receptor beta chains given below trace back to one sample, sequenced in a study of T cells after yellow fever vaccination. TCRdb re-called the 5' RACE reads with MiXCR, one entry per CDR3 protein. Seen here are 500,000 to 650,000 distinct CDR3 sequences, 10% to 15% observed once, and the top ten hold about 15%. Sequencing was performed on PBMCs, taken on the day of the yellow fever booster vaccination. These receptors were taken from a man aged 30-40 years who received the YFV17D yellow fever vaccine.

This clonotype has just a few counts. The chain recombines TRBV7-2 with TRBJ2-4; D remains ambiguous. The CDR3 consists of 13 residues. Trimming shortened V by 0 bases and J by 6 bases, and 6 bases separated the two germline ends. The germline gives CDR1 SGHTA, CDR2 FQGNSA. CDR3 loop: CASSLALGNIQYF. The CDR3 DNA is TGTGCCAGCAGCTTAGCCTTGGGAAACATTCAGTACTTC.

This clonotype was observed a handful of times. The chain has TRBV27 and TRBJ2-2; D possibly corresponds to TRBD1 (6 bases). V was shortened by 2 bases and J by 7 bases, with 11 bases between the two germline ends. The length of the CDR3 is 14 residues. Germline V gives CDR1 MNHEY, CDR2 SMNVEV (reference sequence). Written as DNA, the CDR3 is TGTGCCAGCAGTTTAGTGGGGGCGCGCGGGGAGCTGTTTTTT. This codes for CASSLVGARGELFF.

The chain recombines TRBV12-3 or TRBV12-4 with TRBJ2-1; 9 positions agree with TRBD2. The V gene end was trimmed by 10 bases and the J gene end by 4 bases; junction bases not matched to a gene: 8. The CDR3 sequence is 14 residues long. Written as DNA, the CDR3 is TGTGCCATCGAACCGCTAGCGGGGTACAATGAGCAGTTCTTC. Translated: CAIEPLAGYNEQFF.

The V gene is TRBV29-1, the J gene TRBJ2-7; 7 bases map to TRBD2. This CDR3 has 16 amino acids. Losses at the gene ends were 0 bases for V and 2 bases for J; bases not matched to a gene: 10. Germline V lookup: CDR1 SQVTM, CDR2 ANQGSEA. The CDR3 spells CSVEERRASGTYEQYF. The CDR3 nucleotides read TGCAGCGTTGAAGAACGGCGGGCTAGCGGTACCTACGAGCAGTACTTC.

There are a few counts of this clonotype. CDR3 region: CSATGEAFF. The CDR3 DNA follows: TGCAGTGCTACTGGGGAAGCTTTCTTT. This chain joins TRBV20-1 and TRBJ1-1; D uncertain. The CDR3 has 9 residues. The V and J ends lost 4 bases and 8 bases respectively, with 5 bases between them. In germline, CDR1 is DFQATT, CDR2 SNEGSKA (reference sequence).

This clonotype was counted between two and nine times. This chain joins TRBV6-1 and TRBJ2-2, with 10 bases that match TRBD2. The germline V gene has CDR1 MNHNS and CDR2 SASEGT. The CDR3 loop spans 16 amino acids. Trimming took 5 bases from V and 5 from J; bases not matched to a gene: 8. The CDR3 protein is CASSMFSGRFTGELFF. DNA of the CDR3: TGTGCCAGCAGTATGTTTAGCGGGAGGTTTACCGGGGAGCTGTTTTTT.

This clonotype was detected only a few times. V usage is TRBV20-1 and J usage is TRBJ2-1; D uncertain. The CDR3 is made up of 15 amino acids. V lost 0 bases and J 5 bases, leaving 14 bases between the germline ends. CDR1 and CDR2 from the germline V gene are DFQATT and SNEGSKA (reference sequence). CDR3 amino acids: CSAREEGVGDNEQFF. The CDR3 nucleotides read TGCAGTGCTAGAGAAGAAGGAGTAGGTGACAATGAGCAGTTCTTC.

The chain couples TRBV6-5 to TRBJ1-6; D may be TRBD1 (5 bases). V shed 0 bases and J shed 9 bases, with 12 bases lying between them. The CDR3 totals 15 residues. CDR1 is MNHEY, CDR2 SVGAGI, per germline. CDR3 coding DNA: TGTGCCAGCAGTTACTCGGGACGATCGGGTTCACCCCTCCACTTT. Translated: CASSYSGRSGSPLHF.

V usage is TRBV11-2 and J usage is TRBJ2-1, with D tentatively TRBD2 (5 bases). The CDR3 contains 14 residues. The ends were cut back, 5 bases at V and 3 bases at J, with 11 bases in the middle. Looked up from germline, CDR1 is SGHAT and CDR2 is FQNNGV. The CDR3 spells CASSQETIYNEQFF. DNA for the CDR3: TGTGCCAGCAGCCAGGAGACTATCTACAATGAGCAGTTCTTC.

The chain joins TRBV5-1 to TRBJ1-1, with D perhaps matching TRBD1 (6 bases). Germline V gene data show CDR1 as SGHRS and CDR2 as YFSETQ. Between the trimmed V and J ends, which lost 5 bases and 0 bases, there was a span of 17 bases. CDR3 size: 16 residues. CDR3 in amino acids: CASSSGTLYMNTEAFF. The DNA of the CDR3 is TGCGCCAGCAGTTCCGGGACATTATACATGAACACTGAAGCTTTCTTT.

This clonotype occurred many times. The CDR3 bases are TGCGCCAGCAGTTACGGGACACCTCTGGATGAGCAGTTCTTC. Protein: CASSYGTPLDEQFF. J is TRBJ2-1 and V is TRBV5-1; D is possibly TRBD1 (6 bases). This CDR3 contains 14 residues. Looked up from germline, CDR1 is SGHRS and CDR2 is YFSETQ. V lost 5 bases to trimming and J lost 8 bases, with 17 bases between them.

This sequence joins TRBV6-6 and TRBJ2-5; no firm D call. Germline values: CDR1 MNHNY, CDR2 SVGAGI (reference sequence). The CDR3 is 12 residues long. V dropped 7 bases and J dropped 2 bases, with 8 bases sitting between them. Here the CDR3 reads CASTTLQETQYF. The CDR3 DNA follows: TGTGCCAGCACGACTCTACAAGAGACCCAGTACTTC.

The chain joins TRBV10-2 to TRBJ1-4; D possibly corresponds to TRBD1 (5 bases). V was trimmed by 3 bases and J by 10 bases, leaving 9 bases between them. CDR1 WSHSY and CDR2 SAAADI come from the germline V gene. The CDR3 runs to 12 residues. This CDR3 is CASSDGTRKLFF. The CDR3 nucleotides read TGCGCCAGCAGTGACGGGACGAGAAAACTGTTTTTT.

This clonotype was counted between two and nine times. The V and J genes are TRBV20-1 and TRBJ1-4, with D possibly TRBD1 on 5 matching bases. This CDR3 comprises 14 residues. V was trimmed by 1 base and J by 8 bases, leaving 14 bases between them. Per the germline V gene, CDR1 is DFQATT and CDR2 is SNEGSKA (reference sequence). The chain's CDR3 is CSARVPGPNEKLFF. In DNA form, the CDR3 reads TGCAGTGCTAGAGTGCCGGGGCCCAACGAAAAACTGTTTTTT.

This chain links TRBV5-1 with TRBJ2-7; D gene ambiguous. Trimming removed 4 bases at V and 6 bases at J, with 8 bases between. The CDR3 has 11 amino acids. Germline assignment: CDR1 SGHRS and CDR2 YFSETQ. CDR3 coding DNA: TGCGCCAGCAGCCACAACAGCGAGCAGTACTTC. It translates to CASSHNSEQYF.

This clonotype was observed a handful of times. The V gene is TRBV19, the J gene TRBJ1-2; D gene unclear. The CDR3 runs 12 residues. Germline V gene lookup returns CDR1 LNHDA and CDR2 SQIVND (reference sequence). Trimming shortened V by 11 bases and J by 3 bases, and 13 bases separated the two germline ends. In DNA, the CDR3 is TGTGCCGCCGAGGCAGCCGACTATGGCTACACCTTC. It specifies CAAEAADYGYTF. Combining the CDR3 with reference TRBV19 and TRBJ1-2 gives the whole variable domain DGGITQSPKYLFRKEGQNVTLSCEQNLNHDAMYWYRQDPGQGLRLIYYSQIVNDFQKGDIAEGYSVSREKKESFPLTVTSAQKNPTAFYLCAAEAADYGYTFGSGTRLTVV.